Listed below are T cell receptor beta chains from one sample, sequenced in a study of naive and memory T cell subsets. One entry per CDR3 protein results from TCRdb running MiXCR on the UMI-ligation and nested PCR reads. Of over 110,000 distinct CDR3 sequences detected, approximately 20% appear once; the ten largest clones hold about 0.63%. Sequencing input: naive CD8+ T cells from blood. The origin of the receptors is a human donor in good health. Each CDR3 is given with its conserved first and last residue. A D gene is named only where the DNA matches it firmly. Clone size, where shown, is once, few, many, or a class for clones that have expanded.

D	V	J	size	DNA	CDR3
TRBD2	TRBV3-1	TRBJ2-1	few	TGTGCCAGCAGCCAAGACCCTAGCGGGAGCTCCTACAATGAGCAGTTCTTC	CASSQDPSGSSYNEQFF
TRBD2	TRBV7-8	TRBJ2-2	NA	TGTGCCAGCAGCTTAGGTGTTAGCGGGGAGCACACCGGGGAGCTGTTTTTT	CASSLGVSGEHTGELFF
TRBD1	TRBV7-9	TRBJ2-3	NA	TGTGTGGGGACAGGCACAGATACGCAGTATTTT	CVGTGTDTQYF
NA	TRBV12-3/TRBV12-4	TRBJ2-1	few	TGTGCCAGCAGTTTTAACCGCGAGGCGTTCTTC	CASSFNREAFF
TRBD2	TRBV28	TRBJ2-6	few	TGTGCCAGCAGGAAAGGGACTAGCGGGGCTGGGGCCAACGTCCTGACTTTC	CASRKGTSGAGANVLTF
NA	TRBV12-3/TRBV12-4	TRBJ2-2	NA	TGTGCCAGCAGGACAGATCAAACAGGGTACACCGGGGAGCTGTTTTTT	CASRTDQTGYTGELFF
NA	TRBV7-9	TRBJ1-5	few	TGTGCCAGCAGCTTCGGGGCCCACAATCAGCCCCAGCATTTT	CASSFGAHNQPQHF
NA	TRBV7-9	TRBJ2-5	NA	TGTGCCAGCAGCCGGACTGTACAACAAGAGACCCAGTACTTC	CASSRTVQQETQYF
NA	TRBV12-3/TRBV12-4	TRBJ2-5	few	TGTGCCAGCAGTTTTTGGGGGACTCAAGAGACCCAGTACTTC	CASSFWGTQETQYF
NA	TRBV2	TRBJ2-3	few	TGTGCCAGCAGCGATCGTAGCACAGATACGCAGTATTTT	CASSDRSTDTQYF
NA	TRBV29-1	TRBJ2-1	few	TGCAGCGTTGAAATCGGATCCGGAGGGAATGAGCAGTTCTTC	CSVEIGSGGNEQFF
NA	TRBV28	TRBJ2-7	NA	TGTGCCAGCAGCCTCAAATGGTACGAGCAGTACTTC	CASSLKWYEQYF
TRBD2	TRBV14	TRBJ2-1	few	TGTGCCAGCAGCCCGCCGGGACTAGCGGCACCCAATGAGCAGTTCTTC	CASSPPGLAAPNEQFF
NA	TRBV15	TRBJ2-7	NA	TGTGCCACCAAAGAACGGGACGGAACCTACGAGCAGTACTTC	CATKERDGTYEQYF
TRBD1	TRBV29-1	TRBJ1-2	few	TGCAGCGTTGATAGACAGGGGGCGGATGGCTACACCTTC	CSVDRQGADGYTF
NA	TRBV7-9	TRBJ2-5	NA	TGTGCCAGCAGCTCAGACGGAACGAGGGAGACCCAGTACTTC	CASSSDGTRETQYF
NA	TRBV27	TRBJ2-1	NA	TGTGCCAGCAGTCAGCAGGGTCCTGGGCAGTTCTTC	CASSQQGPGQFF
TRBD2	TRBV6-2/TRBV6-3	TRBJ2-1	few	TGTGCCAGCAGAATAGATCTAGCGGGAGCTAGCTCCTACAATGAGCAGTTCTTC	CASRIDLAGASSYNEQFF
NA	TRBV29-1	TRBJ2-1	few	TGCAGCGTCCCCATGATTGGTGAGCAGTTCTTC	CSVPMIGEQFF
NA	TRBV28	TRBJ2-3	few	TGTGCCAGCAGTTTAGGGACACTCAGCACAGATACGCAGTATTTT	CASSLGTLSTDTQYF
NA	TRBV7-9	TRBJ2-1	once	TGTGCCAGCAGCTTAGGACAAACAGAGGGGTTCTTC	CASSLGQTEGFF
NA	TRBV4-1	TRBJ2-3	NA	TGCGCCAGCAGGGATAGCACAGATACGCAGTATTTT	CASRDSTDTQYF
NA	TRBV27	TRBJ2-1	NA	TGTGCCAGCAGTTTCGGAAGGGGCGGCAATGAGCAGTTCTTC	CASSFGRGGNEQFF
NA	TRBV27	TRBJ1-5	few	TGTGCCAGCAGTTTAATTGGTACGGGAGATCAGCCCCAGCATTTT	CASSLIGTGDQPQHF
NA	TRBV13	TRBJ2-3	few	TGTGCCAGCAGCTTAGGGAGACTGAACAAAGATACGCAGTATTTT	CASSLGRLNKDTQYF
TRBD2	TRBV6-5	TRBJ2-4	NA	TGTGCCAGCAGCCCGAATCTAGCGGGAGGTGGCAAAAACATTCAGTACTTC	CASSPNLAGGGKNIQYF
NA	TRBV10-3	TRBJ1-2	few	TGTGCCATCAGTGAGTCGGGCAGAGACTCGAACTATGGCTACACCTTC	CAISESGRDSNYGYTF
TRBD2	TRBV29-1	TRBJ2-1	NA	TGCAGCGTTGACTGGCTAGCGGCTGATGAGCAGTTCTTC	CSVDWLAADEQFF
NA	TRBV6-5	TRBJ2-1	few	TGTGCCAGCAGCGGGACTCCCGACAATGAGCAGTTCTTC	CASSGTPDNEQFF
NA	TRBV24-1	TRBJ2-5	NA	TGTGCCACCGCCGCTTCGGAGTACCAAGAGACCCAGTACTTC	CATAASEYQETQYF
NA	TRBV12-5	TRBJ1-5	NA	TGTGCTAGTGGGGAGTTGGGGGAGCCCCAGCATTTT	CASGELGEPQHF